The source of this T cell receptor beta chain is a study of post-analysis software for immune sequencing data. Overall study findings and caveats: About five TRBV segments appeared more often in patients than in controls, and TRBV5-6, TRBV5-1 and TRBV20-1 were among these.

Unique molecular identifiers were carried by the TCR beta cDNA libraries. The source material, roughly 0.9 to 11 million T cells, gave rise to 510,000 or so cDNA molecules. TCRdb called the PCR reads again in MiXCR, with one record for every CDR3 protein. The table shows 430,000 or so distinct CDR3 sequences, with approximately 42% occurring only once. The sample holds a few counts of this clonotype. The antigen remains undetermined. This CDR3 has 14 amino acids. V was cut by 6 bases and J by 0 bases, with 12 bases left in between. CDR1 and CDR2 (germline): SQVTM, ANQGSEA. V and J are TRBV29-1 and TRBJ2-1, with D tentatively TRBD2 (5 bases). Sequencing was performed on blood. The sequence derives from a girl aged 2 to 10 with multiple sclerosis. The CDR3 coding sequence is TGCAGCGTCGTACTAGTGAACTCCTACAATGAGCAGTTCTTC. This translates into CSVVLVNSYNEQFF.